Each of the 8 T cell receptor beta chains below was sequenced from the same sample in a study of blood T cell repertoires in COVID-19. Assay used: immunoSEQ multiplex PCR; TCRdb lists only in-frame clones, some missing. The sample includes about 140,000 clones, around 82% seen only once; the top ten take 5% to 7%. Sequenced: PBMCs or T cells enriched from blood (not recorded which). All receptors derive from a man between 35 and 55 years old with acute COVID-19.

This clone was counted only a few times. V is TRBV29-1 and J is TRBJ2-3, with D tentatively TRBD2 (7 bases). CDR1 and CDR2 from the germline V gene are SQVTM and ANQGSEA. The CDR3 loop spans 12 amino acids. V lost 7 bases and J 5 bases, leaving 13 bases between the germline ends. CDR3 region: CSAGGLRDTQYF. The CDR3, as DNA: TGCAGCGCCGGGGGGCTTAGAGATACGCAGTATTTT.

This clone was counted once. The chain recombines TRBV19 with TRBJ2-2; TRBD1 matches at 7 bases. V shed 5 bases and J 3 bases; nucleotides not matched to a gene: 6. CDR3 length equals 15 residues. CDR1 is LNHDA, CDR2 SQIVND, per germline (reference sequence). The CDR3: CASSFKGQHTGELFF. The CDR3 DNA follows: TGTGCCAGTAGTTTCAAGGGACAGCACACCGGGGAGCTGTTTTTT.

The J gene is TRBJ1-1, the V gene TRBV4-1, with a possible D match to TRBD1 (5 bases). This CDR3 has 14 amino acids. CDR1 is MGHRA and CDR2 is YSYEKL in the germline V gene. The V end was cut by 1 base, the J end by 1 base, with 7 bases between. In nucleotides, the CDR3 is TGCGCCAGCAGCCAAGGGGGGGAGAACACTGAAGCTTTCTTT. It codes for CASSQGGENTEAFF.

The CDR3 DNA follows: TGCAGCGTTGAAGACAACTTGAACACTGAAGCTTTCTTT. Translating it yields CSVEDNLNTEAFF. The chain combines TRBV29-1 with TRBJ1-1; D uncertain. V was shortened by 0 bases and J by 0 bases, with 5 bases between the two germline ends. The CDR3 loop spans 13 amino acids. From germline, CDR1 is SQVTM and CDR2 ANQGSEA.

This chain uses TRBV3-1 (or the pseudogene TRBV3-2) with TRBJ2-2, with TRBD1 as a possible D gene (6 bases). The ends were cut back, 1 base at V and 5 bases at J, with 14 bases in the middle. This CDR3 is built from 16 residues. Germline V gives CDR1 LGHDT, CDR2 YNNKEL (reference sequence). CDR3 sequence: CASSQATGHLTGELFF. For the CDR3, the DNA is TGTGCCAGCAGCCAAGCTACAGGGCATCTTACCGGGGAGCTGTTTTTT.

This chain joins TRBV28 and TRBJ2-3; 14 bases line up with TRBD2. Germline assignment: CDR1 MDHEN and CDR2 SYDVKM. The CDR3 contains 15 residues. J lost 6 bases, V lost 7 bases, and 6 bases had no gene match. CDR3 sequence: CASTGLAGGFDTQYF. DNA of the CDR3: TGTGCCAGCACCGGACTAGCGGGAGGCTTCGATACGCAGTATTTT. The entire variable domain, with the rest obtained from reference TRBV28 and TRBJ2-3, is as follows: DVKVTQSSRYLVKRTGEKVFLECVQDMDHENMFWYRQDPGLGLRLIYFSYDVKMKEKGDIPEGYSVSREKKERFSLILESASTNQTSMYLCASTGLAGGFDTQYFGPGTRLTVL.

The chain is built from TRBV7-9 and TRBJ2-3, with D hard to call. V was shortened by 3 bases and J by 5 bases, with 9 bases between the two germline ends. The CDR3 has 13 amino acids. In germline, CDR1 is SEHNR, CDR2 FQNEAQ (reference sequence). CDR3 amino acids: CASSLVAEDTQYF. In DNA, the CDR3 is TGTGCCAGCAGCTTGGTGGCGGAAGATACGCAGTATTTT.

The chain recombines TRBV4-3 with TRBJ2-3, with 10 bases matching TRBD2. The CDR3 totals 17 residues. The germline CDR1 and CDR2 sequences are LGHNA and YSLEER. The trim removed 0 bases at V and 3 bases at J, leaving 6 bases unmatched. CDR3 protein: CASSQDSSGRATDTQYF. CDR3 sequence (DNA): TGCGCCAGCAGCCAAGATTCAAGCGGGAGGGCGACAGATACGCAGTATTTT.